Listed below are T cell receptor beta chains from one sample, sequenced in a study of blood T cell repertoires in COVID-19. Assay used: immunoSEQ multiplex PCR; TCRdb lists only in-frame clones, some missing. The sample holds some 230,000 clones, roughly 80% seen once. The specimen sequenced was peripheral blood. All receptors derive from a woman aged 80 or over with COVID-19, enrolled during active disease. The CDR3 runs from the conserved cysteine through the conserved F or W. D genes are given only for firm matches. For some rows the clone size is stated as once, few or many, or as a class when expanded; others skip it.

>TRBV19|13|TRBJ1-1|TRBD1|few
CASQGQGRTEAFF
TGTGCCAGTCAGGGACAGGGGCGCACTGAAGCTTTCTTT
>TRBV5-4|14|TRBJ2-5|TRBD1|.
CASSSDRGQETQYF
TGTGCCAGCAGCTCGGACAGGGGGCAAGAGACCCAGTACTTC
>TRBV12-5|14|TRBJ1-1|.|.
CASGLGQMNTEAFF
TGTGCTAGTGGTTTGGGACAGATGAACACTGAAGCTTTCTTT
>TRBV6-2/TRBV6-3|15|TRBJ2-7|.|.
CASSYPGTLSYEQYF
TGTGCCAGCAGTTACCCGGGGACTCTCTCCTACGAGCAGTACTTC
>TRBV29-1|12|TRBJ1-4|.|.
CSVRQDNEKLFF
TGCAGCGTTCGACAGGATAATGAAAAACTGTTTTTT
>TRBV19|16|TRBJ2-3|TRBD2|.
CASSTQSGSGWDTQYF
TGTGCCAGTAGTACACAGAGCGGGAGTGGTTGGGATACGCAGTATTTT
>TRBV5-1|15|TRBJ2-3|TRBD1|.
CASSLRTGGTDTQYF
TGCGCCAGCAGCTTGAGGACAGGGGGAACAGATACGCAGTATTTT
>TRBV18|13|TRBJ2-7|.|.
CASSPPSSYEQYF
TGTGCCAGCTCACCCCCTAGCTCCTACGAGCAGTACTTC
>TRBV11-2|17|TRBJ1-3|.|.
CASSFLLVENSGNTIYF
TGTGCCAGCAGCTTTCTCCTAGTTGAGAACTCTGGAAACACCATATATTTT
>TRBV7-9|15|TRBJ2-1|.|.
CASSLFQDSYNEQFF
TGTGCCAGCAGCCTTTTCCAGGATTCCTACAATGAGCAGTTCTTC
>TRBV28|13|TRBJ1-1|TRBD1|few
CASSLWGQGLAFF
TGTGCCAGCAGTTTATGGGGACAGGGTCTAGCTTTCTTT
>TRBV7-3|15|TRBJ1-1|.|.
CASSLTPGMNTEAFF
TGTGCCAGCAGCTTAACTCCAGGCATGAACACTGAAGCTTTCTTT
>TRBV16|14|TRBJ1-6|TRBD1|.
CASSRTGGNSPLHF
TGTGCCAGCAGCAGGACAGGGGGGAATTCACCCCTCCACTTT
>TRBV5-5|14|TRBJ2-2|.|.
CASTAAPYTGELFF
TGTGCCAGCACCGCGGCACCGTACACCGGGGAGCTGTTTTTT
>TRBV12-5|12|TRBJ1-2|.|many
CASGDSLYGYTF
TGTGCTAGTGGGGACAGTCTCTATGGCTACACCTTC
>TRBV7-3|14|TRBJ2-7|.|.
CASSFDRSSYEQYF
TGTGCCAGCAGCTTCGACCGGAGCTCCTACGAGCAGTACTTC
>TRBV9|14|TRBJ2-7|TRBD2|few
CASSPSGNYYEQYF
TGTGCCAGCAGCCCTAGCGGGAACTACTACGAGCAGTACTTC
>TRBV9|13|TRBJ1-1|.|.
CASSYRDDTEAFF
TGTGCCAGCAGCTACAGGGATGACACTGAAGCTTTCTTT
>TRBV11-2|16|TRBJ2-1|TRBD2|.
CASSLDLTSGGNGQFF
TGTGCCAGCAGCTTAGATCTGACTAGCGGGGGAAATGGGCAGTTCTTC
>TRBV9|14|TRBJ2-5|TRBD2|.
CASSYGGGQETQYF
TGTGCCAGCAGCTACGGGGGAGGGCAAGAGACCCAGTACTTC
>TRBV5-1|15|TRBJ2-2|TRBD1|few
CASSPGTGRIGELFF
TGCGCCAGCAGCCCGGGGACAGGGCGGATCGGGGAGCTGTTTTTT
>TRBV2|14|TRBJ1-5|TRBD1|.
CASKRQGKGQPQHF
TGTGCCAGCAAGAGACAGGGGAAAGGTCAGCCCCAGCATTTT
>TRBV9|15|TRBJ2-3|TRBD2|.
CASSAMGLYTDTQYF
TGTGCCAGCAGCGCAATGGGACTATACACAGATACGCAGTATTTT
>TRBV30|11|TRBJ1-1|.|.
CACCRDTEAFF
TGTGCCTGTTGTCGGGACACTGAAGCTTTCTTT
>TRBV3-1/TRBV3-2|13|TRBJ1-3|.|.
CASGGASGNTIYF
TGTGCCTCTGGGGGGGCGTCTGGAAACACCATATATTTT
>TRBV7-2|14|TRBJ2-5|.|.
CASSPGDPRETQYF
TGTGCCAGCAGCCCAGGGGACCCCCGGGAGACCCAGTACTTC
>TRBV30|13|TRBJ1-2|.|.
CAWSEQPFYGYTF
TGTGCCTGGAGTGAACAGCCTTTCTATGGCTACACCTTC
>TRBV5-5|12|TRBJ2-1|.|.
CASSLGGDEQFF
TGTGCCAGCAGCTTGGGCGGGGATGAGCAGTTCTTC
>TRBV27|15|TRBJ2-5|.|.
CASSPLRGLQETQYF
TGTGCCAGCAGTCCCCTGCGGGGGCTCCAAGAGACCCAGTACTTC
>TRBV6-6|12|TRBJ2-1|TRBD2|.
CASKREGNEQFF
TGTGCCAGTAAGCGGGAGGGCAATGAGCAGTTCTTC
>TRBV4-1|15|TRBJ1-2|.|.
CASSQPRTANYGYTF
TGCGCCAGCAGCCAACCTCGGACAGCTAACTATGGCTACACCTTC